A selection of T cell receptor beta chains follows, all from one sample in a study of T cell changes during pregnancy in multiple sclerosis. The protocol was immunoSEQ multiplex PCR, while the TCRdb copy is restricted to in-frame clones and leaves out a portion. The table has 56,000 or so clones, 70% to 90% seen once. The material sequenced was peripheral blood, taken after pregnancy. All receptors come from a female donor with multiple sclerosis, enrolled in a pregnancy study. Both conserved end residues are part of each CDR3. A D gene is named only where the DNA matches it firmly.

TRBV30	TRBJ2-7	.	TGTGCCTGGAGTACGAAGGGCGGGTCCTACGAGCAGTACTTC	CAWSTKGGSYEQYF
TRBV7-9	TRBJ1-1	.	TGTGCCAGCAGCCCCGGAAGTTGGTTGGAGACTGAAGCTTTCTTT	CASSPGSWLETEAFF
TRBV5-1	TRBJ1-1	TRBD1	TGCGCCAGCAGCTTTACTTACACCGGGACAGGGGATTCGGTAGCTTTCTTT	CASSFTYTGTGDSVAFF
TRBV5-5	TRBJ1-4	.	TGTGCCAGCAGCTCAACAGGTGCCAATGAAAAACTGTTTTTT	CASSSTGANEKLFF
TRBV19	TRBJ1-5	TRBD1	TGTGCCAGTGGGGGACAGAGCAATCAGCCCCAGCATTTT	CASGGQSNQPQHF
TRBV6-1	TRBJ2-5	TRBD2	TGTGCCAGCAGTGAAACGGTCGGCGGGGGGGCAAGCGACCAGTACTTC	CASSETVGGGASDQYF
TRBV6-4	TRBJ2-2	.	TGTGCCAGCAGTCAAGGAGGGGACAGGAACACCGGGGAGCTGTTTTTT	CASSQGGDRNTGELFF
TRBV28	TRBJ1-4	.	TGTGCCAGCAGTTTAACAGGGTCCGCTAATGAAAAACTGTTTTTT	CASSLTGSANEKLFF
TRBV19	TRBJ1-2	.	TGTGCCAGAACTAGGGGGGGCCTCCATTACTCCTATGGCTACACCTTC	CARTRGGLHYSYGYTF
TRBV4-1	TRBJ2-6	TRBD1	TGCGCCAGCAGCCAAGGCCCAGGGGGTGGCGGCTGGGCCAACGTCCTGACTTTC	CASSQGPGGGGWANVLTF
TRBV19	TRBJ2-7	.	TGTGCCAGTAGTCAGCGTAGGGGGGGGCCCCTGGACTACGAGCAGTACTTC	CASSQRRGGPLDYEQYF